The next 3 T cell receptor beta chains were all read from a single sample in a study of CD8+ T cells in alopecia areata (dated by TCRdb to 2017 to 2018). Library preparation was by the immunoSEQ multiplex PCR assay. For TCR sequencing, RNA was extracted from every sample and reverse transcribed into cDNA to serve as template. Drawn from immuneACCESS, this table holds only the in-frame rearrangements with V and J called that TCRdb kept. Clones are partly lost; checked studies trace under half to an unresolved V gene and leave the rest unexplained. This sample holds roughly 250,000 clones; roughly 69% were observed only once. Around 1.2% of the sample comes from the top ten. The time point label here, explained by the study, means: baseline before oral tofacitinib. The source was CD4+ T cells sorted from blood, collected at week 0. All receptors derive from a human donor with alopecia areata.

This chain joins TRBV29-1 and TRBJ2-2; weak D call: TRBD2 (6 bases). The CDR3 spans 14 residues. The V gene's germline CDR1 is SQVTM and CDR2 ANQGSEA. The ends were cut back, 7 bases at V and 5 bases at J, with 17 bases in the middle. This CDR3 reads CSGYVRDLTGELFF. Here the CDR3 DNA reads TGCAGCGGATACGTCAGGGACTTGACCGGGGAGCTGTTTTTT.

In DNA form, the CDR3 reads TGTGCCAGTAGTATATATGGGGGCAAGACAGATACGCAGTATTTT. The encoded protein is CASSIYGGKTDTQYF. J is TRBJ2-3 and V is TRBV19; a weak D match, TRBD1 (6 bases). The germline V gene has CDR1 LNHDA and CDR2 SQIVND (reference sequence). The CDR3 is 15 amino acids. The V end was cut by 2 bases, the J end by 3 bases, with 12 bases between.

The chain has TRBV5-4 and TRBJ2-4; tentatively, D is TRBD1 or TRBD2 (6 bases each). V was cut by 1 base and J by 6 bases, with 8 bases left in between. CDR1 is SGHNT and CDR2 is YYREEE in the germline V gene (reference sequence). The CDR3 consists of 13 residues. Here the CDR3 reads CASSLRGANIQYF. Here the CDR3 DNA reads TGTGCCAGCAGCTTGAGGGGGGCAAACATTCAGTACTTC. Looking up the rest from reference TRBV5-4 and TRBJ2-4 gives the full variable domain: ETGVTQSPTHLIKTRGQQVTLRCSSQSGHNTVSWYQQALGQGPQFIFQYYREEENGRGNFPPRFSGLQFPNYSSELNVNALELDDSALYLCASSLRGANIQYFGAGTRLSVL.